The 10 T cell receptor beta chains listed next were all sequenced from one sample in a study of T cell clusters in autoimmune cytopenias. Approximately 40,000 genome equivalents of blood DNA were amplified for TRB. Multiplex touch-down PCR amplified TRB using TRB-A and TRB-B pools in one tube. No DNA is given; TCRdb re-called the multiplex PCR reads and lists each CDR3 protein once. The sample yields several thousand distinct CDR3 sequences, of which the top ten take up around 4.2%. Sequenced material: peripheral blood. The receptors stem from a human donor with an autoimmune cytopenia or autoimmune hepatitis (not recorded which).

Judged by frequency, this clonotype is medium-sized. The chain is built from TRBV6-5 and TRBJ1-6. CDR1 is MNHEY, CDR2 SVGAGI, per germline. The CDR3 is made up of 13 amino acids. The CDR3 loop is CASRGPKNSPLHF.

The chain employs TRBV28 and TRBJ2-3; the TRBD1 assignment by TCRdb is unverifiable without DNA. CDR1 is MDHEN and CDR2 is SYDVKM in the germline V gene. The CDR3 contains 16 residues. The CDR3 spells CASSSHETGPTDTQYF.

This clonotype shows up as medium-sized by frequency. This chain connects TRBV6-5 to TRBJ1-2. CDR1 and CDR2 from the germline V gene are MNHEY and SVGAGI. The CDR3 sequence is 15 residues long. The CDR3 loop reads CATSREGPGNYGYTF.

The V gene is TRBV7-2, the J gene TRBJ2-7; there is no DNA to check the TCRdb D call of TRBD2. The CDR3 extends over 15 amino acids. From germline, CDR1 is SGHTA and CDR2 FQGNSA. Here the CDR3 reads CASSAGGPVQYEQYF.

The chain recombines TRBV30 with TRBJ2-5; absent DNA, TCRdb's TRBD1 call cannot be checked. CDR3 length: 14 residues. Germline V gene sequence: CDR1 GTSNPN, CDR2 SVGIG (reference sequence). The CDR3 here is CAWSTGQGPETQYF.

This chain connects TRBV4-2 to TRBJ2-2; without DNA, the TCRdb call of TRBD2 cannot be checked. This CDR3 has 20 residues. Germline V gene data show CDR1 as LGHNA and CDR2 as YNFKEQ. CDR3 in amino acids: CASSHHPPETSVTNTGELFF.

V is TRBV27 and J is TRBJ2-1; no DNA is available, so the TRBD1 call from TCRdb remains unchecked. The germline V gene has CDR1 MNHEY and CDR2 SMNVEV (reference sequence). The CDR3 sequence is 14 residues long. CDR3 sequence: CASSLTGGFNEQFF.

This chain connects TRBV6-1 to TRBJ2-2; checking the TCRdb D call of TRBD2 is not possible without DNA. Germline loops: CDR1 MNHNS, CDR2 SASEGT. CDR3 size: 14 residues. CDR3 sequence: CASSVAGGTGELFF.

This clonotype is identified as medium-sized from frequency. This rearrangement joins TRBV12-3 or TRBV12-4 to TRBJ2-6; without DNA, the TCRdb call of TRBD2 cannot be checked. The CDR3 loop spans 15 amino acids. CDR3 sequence reads: CASSQRELTANVLTF.

Frequency places this clonotype as medium-sized (0.01 to 0.1%). The rearrangement links TRBV27 to TRBJ1-6. The germline gives CDR1 MNHEY, CDR2 SMNVEV (reference sequence). The CDR3 has 12 amino acids. The CDR3: CASSFLNSPLHF.